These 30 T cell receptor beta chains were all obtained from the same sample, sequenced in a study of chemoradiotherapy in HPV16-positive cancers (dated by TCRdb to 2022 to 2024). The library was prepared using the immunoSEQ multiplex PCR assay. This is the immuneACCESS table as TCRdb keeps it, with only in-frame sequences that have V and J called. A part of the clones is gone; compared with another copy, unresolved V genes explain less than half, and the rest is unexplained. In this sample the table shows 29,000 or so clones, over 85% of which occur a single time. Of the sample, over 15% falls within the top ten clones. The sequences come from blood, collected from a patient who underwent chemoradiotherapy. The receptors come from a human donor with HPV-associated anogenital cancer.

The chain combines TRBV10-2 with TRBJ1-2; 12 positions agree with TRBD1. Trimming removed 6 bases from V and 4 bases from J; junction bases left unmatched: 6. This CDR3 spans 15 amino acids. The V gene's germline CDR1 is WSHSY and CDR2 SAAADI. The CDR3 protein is CASRPGQGARYGYTF. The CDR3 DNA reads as TGCGCCAGCAGGCCGGGACAGGGGGCGCGCTATGGCTACACCTTC.

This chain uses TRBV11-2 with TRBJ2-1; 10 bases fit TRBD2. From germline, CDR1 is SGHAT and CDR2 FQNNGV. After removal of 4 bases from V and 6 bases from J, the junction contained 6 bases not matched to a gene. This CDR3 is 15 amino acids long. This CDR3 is CASSSQRGGGNEQFF. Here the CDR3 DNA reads TGTGCCAGCAGCTCCCAGCGGGGGGGCGGCAATGAGCAGTTCTTC.

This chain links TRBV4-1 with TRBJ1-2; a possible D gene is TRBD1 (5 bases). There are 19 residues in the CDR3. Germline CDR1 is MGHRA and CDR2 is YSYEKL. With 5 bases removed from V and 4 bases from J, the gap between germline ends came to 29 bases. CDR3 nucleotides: TGCGCCAGCAGCAGAGTCCTGGCGCAGGGCTCCCCTATACGCTATGGCTACACCTTC. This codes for CASSRVLAQGSPIRYGYTF.

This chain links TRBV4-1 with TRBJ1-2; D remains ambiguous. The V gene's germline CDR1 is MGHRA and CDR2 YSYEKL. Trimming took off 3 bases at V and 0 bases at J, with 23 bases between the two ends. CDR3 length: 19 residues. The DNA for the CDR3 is TGCGCCAGCAGCCATGTAGGTGGGTCTTACACCCTCTCTAACTATGGCTACACCTTC. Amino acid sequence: CASSHVGGSYTLSNYGYTF.

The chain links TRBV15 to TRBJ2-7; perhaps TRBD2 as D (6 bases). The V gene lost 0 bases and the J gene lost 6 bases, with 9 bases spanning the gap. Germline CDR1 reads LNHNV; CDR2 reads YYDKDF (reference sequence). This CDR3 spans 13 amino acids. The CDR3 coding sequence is TGTGCCACCAGCAGAGATCAGGGAGGCGAGCAGTACTTC. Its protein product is CATSRDQGGEQYF.

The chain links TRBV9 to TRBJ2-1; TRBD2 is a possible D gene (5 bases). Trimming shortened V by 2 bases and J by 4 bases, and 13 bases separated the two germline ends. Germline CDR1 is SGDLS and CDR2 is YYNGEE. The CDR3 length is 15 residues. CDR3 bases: TGTGCCAGCAGCGTCGGCCCTAGCCCATACAATGAGCAGTTCTTC. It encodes CASSVGPSPYNEQFF.

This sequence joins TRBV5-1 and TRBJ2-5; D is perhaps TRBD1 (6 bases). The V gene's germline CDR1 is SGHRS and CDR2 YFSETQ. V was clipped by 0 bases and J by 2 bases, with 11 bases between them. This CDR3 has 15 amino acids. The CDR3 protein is CASSLVGTPQETQYF. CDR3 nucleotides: TGCGCCAGCAGCTTGGTGGGGACACCTCAAGAGACCCAGTACTTC.

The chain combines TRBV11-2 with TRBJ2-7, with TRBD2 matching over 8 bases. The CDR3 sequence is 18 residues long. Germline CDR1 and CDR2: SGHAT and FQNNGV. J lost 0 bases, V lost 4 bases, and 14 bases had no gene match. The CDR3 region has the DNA TGTGCCAGCAGCTCGGGAGGGGGGAGGGGACCGAGCTCCTACGAGCAGTACTTC. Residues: CASSSGGGRGPSSYEQYF. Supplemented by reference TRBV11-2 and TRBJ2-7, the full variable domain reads EAGVAQSPRYKIIEKRQSVAFWCNPISGHATLYWYQQILGQGPKLLIQFQNNGVVDDSQLPKDRFSAERLKGVDSTLKIQPAKLEDSAVYLCASSSGGGRGPSSYEQYFGPGTRLTVT.

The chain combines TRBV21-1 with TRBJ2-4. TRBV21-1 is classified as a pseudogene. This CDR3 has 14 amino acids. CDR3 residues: CASFKGLGKNIQYF. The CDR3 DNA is TGTGCCAGCTTCAAAGGTTTAGGAAAAAACATTCAGTACTTC.

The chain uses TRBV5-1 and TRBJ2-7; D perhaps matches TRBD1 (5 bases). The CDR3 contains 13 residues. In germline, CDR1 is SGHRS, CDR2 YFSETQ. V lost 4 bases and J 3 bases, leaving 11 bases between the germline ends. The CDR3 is CASSTGAIYEQYF. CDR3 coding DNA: TGCGCCAGCAGCACTGGGGCAATCTACGAGCAGTACTTC.

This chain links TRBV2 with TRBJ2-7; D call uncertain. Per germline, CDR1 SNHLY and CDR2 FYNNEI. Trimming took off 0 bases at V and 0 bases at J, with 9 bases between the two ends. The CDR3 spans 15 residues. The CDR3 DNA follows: TGTGCCAGCAGTGAAGCGGGGTCGATCTCCTACGAGCAGTACTTC. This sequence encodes CASSEAGSISYEQYF.

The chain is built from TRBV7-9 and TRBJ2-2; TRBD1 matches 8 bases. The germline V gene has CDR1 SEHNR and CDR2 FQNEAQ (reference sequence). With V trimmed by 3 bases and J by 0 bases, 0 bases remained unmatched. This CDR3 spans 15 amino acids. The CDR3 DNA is TGTGCCAGCAGCTTGGGACAGGCGAACACCGGGGAGCTGTTTTTT. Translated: CASSLGQANTGELFF.

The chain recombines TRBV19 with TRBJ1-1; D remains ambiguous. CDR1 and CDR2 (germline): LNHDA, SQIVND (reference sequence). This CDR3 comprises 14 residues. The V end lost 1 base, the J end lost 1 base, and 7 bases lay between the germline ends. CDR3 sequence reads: CASSIGTTNTEAFF. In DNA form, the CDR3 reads TGTGCCAGTAGTATAGGCACTACGAACACTGAAGCTTTCTTT.

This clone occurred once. CDR3 bases: TGTGCCAGCAGCGTAGTCGGATCACCCCTCCACTTT. This encodes CASSVVGSPLHF. The chain employs TRBV9 and TRBJ1-6; D is ambiguous. Germline CDR1 SGDLS, CDR2 YYNGEE. This CDR3 has 12 residues. V shed 0 bases and J shed 10 bases, with 5 bases lying between them. The whole variable domain, remainder taken from reference TRBV9 and TRBJ1-6, is DSGVTQTPKHLITATGQRVTLRCSPRSGDLSVYWYQQSLDQGLQFLIQYYNGEERAKGNILERFSAQQFPDLHSELNLSSLELGDSALYFCASSVVGSPLHFGNGTRLTVT.

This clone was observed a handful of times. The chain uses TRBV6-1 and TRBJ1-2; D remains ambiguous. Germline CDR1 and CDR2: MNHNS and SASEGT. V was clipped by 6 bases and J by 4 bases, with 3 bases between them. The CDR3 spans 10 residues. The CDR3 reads CASRAYGYTF. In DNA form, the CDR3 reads TGTGCCAGCAGAGCCTATGGCTACACCTTC.

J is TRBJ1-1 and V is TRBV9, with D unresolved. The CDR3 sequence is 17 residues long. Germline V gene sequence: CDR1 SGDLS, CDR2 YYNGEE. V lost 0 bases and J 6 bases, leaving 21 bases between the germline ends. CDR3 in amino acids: CASSVAILETPGPEAFF. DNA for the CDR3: TGTGCCAGCAGCGTAGCTATCTTGGAGACCCCTGGGCCTGAAGCTTTCTTT.

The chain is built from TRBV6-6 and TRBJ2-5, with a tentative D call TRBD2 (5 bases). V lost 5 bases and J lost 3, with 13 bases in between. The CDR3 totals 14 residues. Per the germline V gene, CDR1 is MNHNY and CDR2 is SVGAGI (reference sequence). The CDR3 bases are TGTGCCAGCAGTCCCCGAGGGCGAGAAGAGACCCAGTACTTC. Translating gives CASSPRGREETQYF.

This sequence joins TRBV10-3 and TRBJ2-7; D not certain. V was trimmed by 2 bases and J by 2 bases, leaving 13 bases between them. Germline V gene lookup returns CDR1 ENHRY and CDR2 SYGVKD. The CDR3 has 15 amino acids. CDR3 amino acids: CAISEVRTSTYEQYF. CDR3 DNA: TGTGCCATCAGTGAGGTCCGGACGTCGACCTACGAGCAGTACTTC.

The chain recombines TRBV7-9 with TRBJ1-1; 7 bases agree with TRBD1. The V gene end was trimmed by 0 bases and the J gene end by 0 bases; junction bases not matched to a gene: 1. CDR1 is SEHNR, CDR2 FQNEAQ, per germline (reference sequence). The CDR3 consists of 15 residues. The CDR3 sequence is CASSLAGQLNTEAFF. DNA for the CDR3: TGTGCCAGCAGCTTAGCGGGACAGTTGAACACTGAAGCTTTCTTT.

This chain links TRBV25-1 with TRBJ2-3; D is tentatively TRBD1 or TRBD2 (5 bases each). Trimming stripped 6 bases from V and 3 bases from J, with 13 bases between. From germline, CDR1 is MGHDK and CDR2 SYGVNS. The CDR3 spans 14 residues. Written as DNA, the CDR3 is TGTGCCAGCAGCGGGGCCGTAGTGACAGATACGCAGTATTTT. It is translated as CASSGAVVTDTQYF.

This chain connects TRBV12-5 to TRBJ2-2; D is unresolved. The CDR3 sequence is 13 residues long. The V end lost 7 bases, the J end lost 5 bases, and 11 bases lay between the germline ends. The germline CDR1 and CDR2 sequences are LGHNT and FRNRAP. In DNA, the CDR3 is TGTGCTAGTGTTGGGTGGGCTACCGGGGAGCTGTTTTTT. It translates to CASVGWATGELFF.

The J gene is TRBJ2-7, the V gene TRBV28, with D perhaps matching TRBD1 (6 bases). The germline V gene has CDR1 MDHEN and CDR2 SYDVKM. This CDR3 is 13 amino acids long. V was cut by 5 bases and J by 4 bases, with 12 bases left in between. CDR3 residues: CASSVQGIYEQYF. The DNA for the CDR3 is TGTGCCAGCAGTGTGCAGGGGATATACGAGCAGTACTTC. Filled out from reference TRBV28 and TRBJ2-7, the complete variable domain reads DVKVTQSSRYLVKRTGEKVFLECVQDMDHENMFWYRQDPGLGLRLIYFSYDVKMKEKGDIPEGYSVSREKKERFSLILESASTNQTSMYLCASSVQGIYEQYFGPGTRLTVT.

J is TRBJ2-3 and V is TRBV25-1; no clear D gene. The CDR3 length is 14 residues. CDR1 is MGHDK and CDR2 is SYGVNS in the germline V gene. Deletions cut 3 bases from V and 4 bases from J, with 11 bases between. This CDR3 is CASSDPAPADTQYF. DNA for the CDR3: TGTGCCAGCAGTGACCCCGCCCCCGCAGATACGCAGTATTTT. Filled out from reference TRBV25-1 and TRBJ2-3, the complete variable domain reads EADIYQTPRYLVIGTGKKITLECSQTMGHDKMYWYQQDPGMELHLIHYSYGVNSTEKGDLSSESTVSRIRTEHFPLTLESARPSHTSQYLCASSDPAPADTQYFGPGTRLTVL.

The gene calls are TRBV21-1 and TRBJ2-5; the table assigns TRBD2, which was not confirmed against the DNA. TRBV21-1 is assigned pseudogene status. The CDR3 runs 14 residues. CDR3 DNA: TGTGCCAGCAGCAAAGTAAATAGATGGGAGACCCAGTACTTC. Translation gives CASSKVNRWETQYF.

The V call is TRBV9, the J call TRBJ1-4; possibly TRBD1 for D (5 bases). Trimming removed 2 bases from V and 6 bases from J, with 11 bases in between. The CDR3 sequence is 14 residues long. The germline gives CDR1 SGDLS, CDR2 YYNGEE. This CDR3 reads CASSVQGGDEKLFF. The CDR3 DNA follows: TGTGCCAGCAGCGTCCAGGGTGGGGATGAAAAACTGTTTTTT.

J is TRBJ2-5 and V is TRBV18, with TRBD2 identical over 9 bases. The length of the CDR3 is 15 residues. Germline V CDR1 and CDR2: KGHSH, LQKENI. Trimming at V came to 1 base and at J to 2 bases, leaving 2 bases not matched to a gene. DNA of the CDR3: TGTGCCAGCTCACCACTAGCGGGAGAACAAGAGACCCAGTACTTC. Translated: CASSPLAGEQETQYF.

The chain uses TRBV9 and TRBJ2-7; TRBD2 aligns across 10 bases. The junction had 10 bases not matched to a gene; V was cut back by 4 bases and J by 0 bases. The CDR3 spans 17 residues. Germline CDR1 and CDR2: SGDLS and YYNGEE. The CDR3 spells CASSPQGLAESSYEQYF. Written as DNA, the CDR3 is TGTGCCAGCAGCCCGCAAGGACTAGCGGAAAGCTCCTACGAGCAGTACTTC.

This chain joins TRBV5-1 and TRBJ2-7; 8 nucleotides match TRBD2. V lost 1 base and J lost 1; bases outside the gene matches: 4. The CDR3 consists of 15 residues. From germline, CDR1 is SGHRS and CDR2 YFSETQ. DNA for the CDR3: TGCGCCAGCAGCTTGATAGCGGGACCTTCCTACGAGCAGTACTTC. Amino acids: CASSLIAGPSYEQYF.

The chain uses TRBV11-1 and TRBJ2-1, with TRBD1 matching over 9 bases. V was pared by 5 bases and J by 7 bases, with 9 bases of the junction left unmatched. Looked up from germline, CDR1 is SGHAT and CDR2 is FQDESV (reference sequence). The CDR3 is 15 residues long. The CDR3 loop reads CASSTGQGGINEQFF. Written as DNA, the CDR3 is TGTGCCAGCAGCACGGGACAGGGCGGAATTAATGAGCAGTTCTTC.

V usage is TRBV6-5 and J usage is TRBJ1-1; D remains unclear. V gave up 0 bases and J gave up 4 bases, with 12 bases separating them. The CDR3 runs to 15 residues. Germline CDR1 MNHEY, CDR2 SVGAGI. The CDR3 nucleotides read TGTGCCAGCAGTTACTCAAGTCGAGTTAGCACTGAAGCTTTCTTT. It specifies CASSYSSRVSTEAFF.